This TCR beta chain derives from a study of OX40 agonist ivuxolimab in advanced cancers. The repertoire was sequenced with immunoSEQ multiplex PCR; TCRdb's copy has only in-frame clones and lacks some. This sample has 85,000 to 95,000 clones, with roughly 91% found just once. Germline loops: CDR1 MDHEN, CDR2 SYDVKM. The length of the CDR3 is 15 residues. Trimming cost V 6 bases and J 1 base, with 16 bases left between them. The sequence was obtained from an adult with an advanced solid tumor such as melanoma, head and neck, liver or kidney cancer. This chain joins TRBV28 and TRBJ2-7; perhaps TRBD1 as D (6 bases). This specimen was CD4+ or CD8+ T cells sorted from blood, taken in a trial of the OX40 agonist ivuxolimab. The CDR3 coding sequence is TGTGCCAGCAGCCGGGCGACAGGTGAATCCTACGAGCAGTACTTC. This codes for CASSRATGESYEQYF.